The next 17 T cell receptor beta chains were all read from a single sample in a study of CD4+ T cells in melanoma. Assay used: immunoSEQ multiplex PCR; TCRdb lists only in-frame clones, some missing. The table shows fewer than 150,000 clones, with about nine tenths occurring only once. Source of these receptors: a human donor with melanoma.

Turning to this clone: Other DNA sequences within the sample encode an identical CDR3. The V and J genes are TRBV7-3 and TRBJ2-3; D is undetermined. The V end lost 2 bases, the J end lost 1 base, and 4 bases lay between the germline ends. The CDR3 sequence is 13 residues long. Germline loops: CDR1 SGHTA, CDR2 FQGTGA. The CDR3: CASSLGGTDTQYF. The CDR3 DNA reads TGTGCCAGCAGCTTAGGTGGCACAGATACGCAGTATTTT. Full variable domain (missing parts from reference TRBV7-3 and TRBJ2-3): GAGVSQTPSNKVTEKGKYVELRCDPISGHTALYWYRQSLGQGPEFLIYFQGTGAADDSGLPNDRFFAVRPEGSVSTLKIQRTERGDSAVYLCASSLGGTDTQYFGPGTRLTVL.

The chain uses TRBV11-1 and TRBJ1-6; D is unclear. CDR1 SGHAT and CDR2 FQDESV come from the germline V gene (reference sequence). Trimming shortened V by 5 bases and J by 7 bases, and 6 bases separated the two germline ends. The CDR3 loop spans 12 amino acids. CDR3 protein: CASSLRNSPLHF. In nucleotides, the CDR3 is TGTGCCAGCAGCCTAAGGAATTCACCCCTCCACTTT.

This sequence joins TRBV5-1 and TRBJ2-7, with 13 bases identical to TRBD2. The CDR3 spans 16 residues. Germline V lookup: CDR1 SGHRS, CDR2 YFSETQ. V dropped 3 bases and J dropped 6; count of bases not matched to a gene: 9. The DNA of the CDR3 is TGCGCCAGCAGCTCCGGAGCGACTAGCGGGGGGCGCGAGCAGTACTTC. Translation gives CASSSGATSGGREQYF.

The chain links TRBV6-6 to TRBJ2-2, with unresolved D. Trimming cost V 8 bases and J 1 base, with 8 bases left between them. There are 13 residues in the CDR3. Germline V gene sequence: CDR1 MNHNY, CDR2 SVGAGI (reference sequence). CDR3 bases: TGTGCCAGCGCGGACGGGAACACCGGGGAGCTGTTTTTT. It yields the protein CASADGNTGELFF.

The rearrangement links TRBV19 to TRBJ2-5; 8 bases match TRBD2. After removal of 7 bases from V and 1 base from J, the junction contained 14 bases not matched to a gene. The CDR3 length is 17 residues. Germline V gene lookup returns CDR1 LNHDA and CDR2 SQIVND (reference sequence). The DNA for the CDR3 is TGTGCCAGTAAGGCCCGGGGGCGGGGGGCGCCCCAAGAGACCCAGTACTTC. Translation: CASKARGRGAPQETQYF.

V gene TRBV7-2 combines with J gene TRBJ1-2, with a possible D match to TRBD1 (5 bases). CDR1 and CDR2 from the germline V gene are SGHTA and FQGNSA. The CDR3 length is 16 residues. V was trimmed by 4 bases and J by 6 bases, leaving 21 bases between them. CDR3 sequence reads: CASSYRTDKLTHGYTF. The CDR3 nucleotides read TGTGCCAGCAGCTACAGAACGGACAAACTAACTCATGGCTACACCTTC.

The chain uses TRBV2 and TRBJ2-7; possible D gene TRBD1, 5 bases. With 3 bases removed from V and 0 bases from J, the gap between germline ends came to 12 bases. The germline V gene has CDR1 SNHLY and CDR2 FYNNEI. This CDR3 has 15 amino acids. The CDR3 DNA reads TGTGCCAGCAGTGACCGGACAAGGAGCTCCTACGAGCAGTACTTC. Encoded protein: CASSDRTRSSYEQYF.

This sequence joins TRBV2 and TRBJ1-6, with TRBD1 identical over 7 bases. The CDR3 contains 16 residues. Germline V CDR1 and CDR2: SNHLY, FYNNEI. V was pared by 6 bases and J by 5 bases, with 10 bases of the junction left unmatched. CDR3 sequence: CASSKGAAGHNSPLHF. DNA of the CDR3: TGTGCCAGCAGCAAGGGGGCGGCAGGCCATAATTCACCCCTCCACTTT.

The V call is TRBV18, the J call TRBJ2-1; unclear D gene. Per germline, CDR1 KGHSH and CDR2 LQKENI. The V end was cut by 6 bases, the J end by 7 bases, with 7 bases between. This CDR3 contains 11 residues. The chain's CDR3 is CASSRENEQFF. In DNA form, the CDR3 reads TGTGCCAGCTCCCGCGAGAATGAGCAGTTCTTC.

V gene TRBV5-1 combines with J gene TRBJ2-3, with D perhaps being TRBD1 or TRBD2 (5 bases each). This CDR3 is 15 amino acids long. Germline V gene sequence: CDR1 SGHRS, CDR2 YFSETQ. The V gene lost 4 bases and the J gene lost 2 bases, with 14 bases spanning the gap. The CDR3 DNA reads as TGCGCCAGCAGCACTGTCGGGGCCTCCACAGATACGCAGTATTTT. This sequence encodes CASSTVGASTDTQYF. Variable domain in full (rest from reference TRBV5-1 and TRBJ2-3): KAGVTQTPRYLIKTRGQQVTLSCSPISGHRSVSWYQQTPGQGLQFLFEYFSETQRNKGNFPGRFSGRQFSNSRSEMNVSTLELGDSALYLCASSTVGASTDTQYFGPGTRLTVL.

This chain connects TRBV5-4 to TRBJ1-1; D is possibly TRBD1 (5 bases). Germline V CDR1 and CDR2: SGHNT, YYREEE (reference sequence). Deletions cut 1 base from V and 4 bases from J, with 14 bases between. There are 15 residues in the CDR3. CDR3 nucleotides: TGTGCCAGCAGCTTGTTCGGGCAGGGTCGCACTGAAGCTTTCTTT. Amino acid sequence: CASSLFGQGRTEAFF.

A word on this clone: Relative to the germline gene, one junction end is altered; a read error may explain this. The chain couples TRBV6-1 to TRBJ1-2; no reliable D call. Looked up from germline, CDR1 is MNHNS and CDR2 is SASEGT. The length of the CDR3 is 15 residues. CDR3 sequence: CASSEAQLPPYDYTF. The CDR3 region has the DNA TGTGCCAGCAGTGAAGCGCAACTCCCCCCGTATGACTACACCTTC.

The chain recombines TRBV7-2 with TRBJ2-5, with D possibly being TRBD1 (5 bases). Germline V CDR1 and CDR2: SGHTA, FQGNSA. Trimming removed 0 bases at V and 5 bases at J, with 10 bases between. The CDR3 totals 14 residues. The CDR3 nucleotides read TGTGCCAGCAGCTTAGCGGGGCTGGGGGAGACCCAGTACTTC. Encoded protein: CASSLAGLGETQYF.

The rearrangement joins TRBV5-6 to TRBJ2-6; the D is unclear. Germline V lookup: CDR1 SGHDT, CDR2 YYEEEE. With 0 bases removed from V and 2 bases from J, the gap between germline ends came to 12 bases. The CDR3 runs to 17 residues. The CDR3 loop reads CASSLARRETGANVLTF. The CDR3 DNA reads TGTGCCAGCAGCTTGGCCCGTAGAGAAACTGGGGCCAACGTCCTGACTTTC.

The rearrangement uses TRBV11-2 and TRBJ1-6, with unresolved D. Trimming removed 5 bases at V and 7 bases at J, with 12 bases between. The CDR3 is 14 residues long. Germline CDR1 reads SGHAT; CDR2 reads FQNNGV. CDR3 nucleotide sequence: TGTGCCAGCAGCCGAGGGAGATTCAATTCACCCCTCCACTTT. It codes for CASSRGRFNSPLHF.

This rearrangement joins TRBV5-4 to TRBJ1-1; 8 nucleotides agree with TRBD1. The CDR3 length is 13 residues. V lost 5 bases to trimming and J lost 8 bases; unmatched junction nucleotides: 8. Germline V lookup: CDR1 SGHNT, CDR2 YYREEE (reference sequence). The CDR3 DNA sequence: TGTGCCAGCAGTGTACAGGGGGAGCCCGAAGCTTTCTTT. Residues: CASSVQGEPEAFF.

The V call is TRBV6-5, the J call TRBJ2-1; D call uncertain. The V gene lost 8 bases and the J gene lost 4 bases, with 18 bases spanning the gap. CDR3 length: 15 residues. Per germline, CDR1 MNHEY and CDR2 SVGAGI. CDR3 nucleotides: TGTGCCAGCCGCCCCGGCGGCAGCCTTTACAATGAGCAGTTCTTC. This sequence encodes CASRPGGSLYNEQFF.